This TCR beta chain originates from a study of CD8 T cells in ankylosing spondylitis. Study-level results: Blood of patients with ankylosing spondylitis appeared to be characterized by a TCR beta motif of eight highly homologous variants.

About this clonotype itself: Its antigen is not identified.

It was by quantitative 5'-RACE with molecular barcodes that TCR beta libraries were made. MiXCR was run by TCRdb on the 5' RACE reads, yielding one entry per CDR3 protein. Here the sample spans 200,000 to 300,000 distinct CDR3 sequences, around 8% being singletons. V was clipped by 3 bases and J by 2 bases; unmatched bases: 8. The CDR3 runs 15 residues. CDR1 is SGDLS, CDR2 YYNGEE, per germline. Source material: blood, either unsorted or a sorted T cell fraction (not recorded which). The receptor's source is a female donor with ankylosing spondylitis or in good health (not recorded which). V usage is TRBV9 and J usage is TRBJ2-7, with 7 bases that match TRBD1. The DNA for the CDR3 is TGTGCCAGCAGCGACGGGACAGTCTCCCCCTACGAGCAGTACTTC. Amino acids: CASSDGTVSPYEQYF.